A selection of T cell receptor beta chains follows, all from one sample in a study of CD8+ T cells in alopecia areata. Libraries were prepared by immunoSEQ multiplex PCR; TCRdb keeps only in-frame clonotypes and omits some of them. The data show around 100,000 clones, around 47% seen once. Specimen: CD8+ T cells sorted from blood, collected at week 24, from a patient treated with tofacitinib. These receptors were obtained from a human donor with alopecia areata. Each CDR3 is given with its conserved first and last residue. The D gene is left open where the match is weak. Clone size, where shown, is once, few, many, or a class for clones that have expanded.

TRBV5-1,TRBJ2-7,once,TRBD1,TGCGCCAGCAGCTCCTGGGGACAGGGGACCTACGAGCAGTACTTC,CASSSWGQGTYEQYF
TRBV30,TRBJ1-1,-,-,TGTGCCTGGAGTGGAACAGGGTTGGGTGAAGCTTTCTTT,CAWSGTGLGEAFF
TRBV7-8,TRBJ2-1,few,TRBD2,TGTGCCAGCCGGTCGTACGGGACTAGTCTAAATGAGCAGTTCTTC,CASRSYGTSLNEQFF
TRBV2,TRBJ2-1,-,TRBD2,TGTGCCAGCAGCGAGCGGGAGACCCCAACGAATGAGCAGTTCTTC,CASSERETPTNEQFF
TRBV2,TRBJ2-7,-,-,TGTGCCAGCAGTCCGGACCCATCTCTGGAGCAGTACTTC,CASSPDPSLEQYF
TRBV7-2,TRBJ2-7,once,-,TGTGCCAGCAGCCTGGGACGCGAGCAGTACTTC,CASSLGREQYF
TRBV9,TRBJ2-7,-,-,TGTGCCAGCAGCACCAGCTGGGGTTGGGAGCAGTACTTC,CASSTSWGWEQYF
TRBV2,TRBJ1-2,-,-,TGTGCCAGCACACACAACTATGGCTACACCTTC,CASTHNYGYTF
TRBV5-1,TRBJ1-1,-,-,TGCGCCAGCAGCTTGTACAGAATGAACACTGAAGCTTTCTTT,CASSLYRMNTEAFF
TRBV27,TRBJ2-1,few,-,TGTGCCAGCAGTTCATCAGGGGGGAATGAGCAGTTCTTC,CASSSSGGNEQFF
TRBV9,TRBJ1-1,few,TRBD1,TGTGCCAGCAGCGTGAAGTCGGGACAGGCTTACACTGAAGCTTTCTTT,CASSVKSGQAYTEAFF
TRBV9,TRBJ2-7,-,-,TGTGCCAGCAGCGAACAGGGACCCGGCGAGCAGTACTTC,CASSEQGPGEQYF
TRBV29-1,TRBJ2-2,few,TRBD2,TGCAGCGTGAGCGGGGCCACCGGGGAGCTGTTTTTT,CSVSGATGELFF
TRBV9,TRBJ2-5,few,-,TGTGCCAGCAGCGTAGAAGTCTCGGAAGAGACCCAGTACTTC,CASSVEVSEETQYF
TRBV18,TRBJ1-1,few,-,TGTGCCAGCTCACCCGGACAGCAGAACACTGAAGCTTTCTTT,CASSPGQQNTEAFF
TRBV29-1,TRBJ2-2,-,-,TGCAGCGTCTTCTGGGCGAACACCGGGGAGCTGTTTTTT,CSVFWANTGELFF
TRBV29-1,TRBJ2-2,-,-,TGCAGCGCTGTTACGCCGAACACCGGGGAGCTGTTTTTT,CSAVTPNTGELFF
TRBV9,TRBJ2-7,-,TRBD2,TGTGCCAGCAGCCAAGTGACTAGCGGGATCTACGAGCAGTACTTC,CASSQVTSGIYEQYF
TRBV14,TRBJ2-3,once,-,TGTGCCAGCAGCCAAGTTGGGCTTACAGATACGCAGTATTTT,CASSQVGLTDTQYF
TRBV5-5,TRBJ2-1,-,-,TGTGCCAGCAGCTTGTGGTTCGGGAATGAGCAGTTCTTC,CASSLWFGNEQFF
TRBV30,TRBJ2-3,few,-,TGTGCCTGGGGGACTTCAGATACGCAGTATTTT,CAWGTSDTQYF
TRBV4-3,TRBJ2-7,few,-,TGCGCCAGCAGCCAAGGAATGGCCACCCTAGACGAGCAGTACTTC,CASSQGMATLDEQYF
TRBV5-1,TRBJ2-7,-,TRBD2,TGCGCCAGCAGCTTGAAGCGGGAGGCTTCCTACGAGCAGTACTTC,CASSLKREASYEQYF
TRBV5-1,TRBJ2-7,-,-,TGCGCCAGCAGCTTATCCCCGAATGGTGTCGAGCAGTACTTC,CASSLSPNGVEQYF
TRBV29-1,TRBJ2-2,-,TRBD2,TGCAGCGTTTCGGGGGGGAACACCGGGGAGCTGTTTTTT,CSVSGGNTGELFF
TRBV4-1,TRBJ2-7,-,-,TGCGCCAGCAGCCAAGTGTCTACAGACTACGAGCAGTACTTC,CASSQVSTDYEQYF
TRBV9,TRBJ2-7,once,-,TGTGCCAGCAATCGCTTCGGAGACGAGCAGTACTTC,CASNRFGDEQYF
TRBV5-1,TRBJ1-1,-,-,TGCGCCAGCAGCTTCGGGCAGGGCATGAACACTGAAGCTTTCTTT,CASSFGQGMNTEAFF